The rows below give T cell receptor beta chains drawn from one sample of a study of T cells in tumors after PD-1 blockade. The method was immunoSEQ multiplex PCR; TCRdb's version includes in-frame clones alone and lacks a portion of them. The repertoire includes about 15,000 clones, about 66% of them detected once, and more than 30% sits in the top ten. This specimen was tumor tissue, taken after anti-PD-1 treatment. The receptors here all came from a human donor with cutaneous squamous cell carcinoma. CDR3s include the opening cysteine and the closing phenylalanine or tryptophan. A D gene is named only where the DNA matches it firmly. Size is stated for part of the rows, as once, few or many counts, or as a class when the clone is expanded.

>-|TRBJ1-4|-|TRBV7-9
CASSWAGTNEKLFF
TGTGCCAGCAGCTGGGCAGGCACTAATGAAAAACTGTTTTTT
>-|TRBJ1-6|few|TRBV7-2
CASSFEGTNSPLHF
TGTGCCAGCAGCTTTGAAGGGACCAATTCACCCCTCCACTTT
>TRBD1|TRBJ1-2|-|TRBV28
CASSFSRTGGSYGYTF
TGTGCCAGCAGTTTCTCACGAACAGGGGGCAGCTATGGCTACACCTTC
>-|TRBJ2-4|-|TRBV27
CASSFQGTQYF
TGTGCCAGCAGTTTCCAGGGCACTCAGTACTTC
>-|TRBJ1-6|-|TRBV3-1/TRBV3-2
CASSQVQQSSYNSPLHF
TGTGCCAGCAGCCAGGTTCAGCAGAGCTCCTATAATTCACCCCTCCACTTT
>TRBD2|TRBJ2-7|-|TRBV18
CASSQKRGDNYEQYF
TGTGCCAGCTCACAAAAACGGGGGGATAATTACGAGCAGTACTTC
>-|TRBJ2-1|-|TRBV24-1
CATSPSGMGARGEQFF
TGTGCCACCAGTCCGTCGGGAATGGGGGCGCGGGGTGAGCAGTTCTTC
>-|TRBJ1-2|few|TRBV18
CASSPMGIGQTDYGYTF
TGTGCCAGCTCACCGATGGGGATAGGACAGACTGACTATGGCTACACCTTC
>TRBD1|TRBJ1-1|-|TRBV19
CASIPTPGRTGTEAFF
TGTGCCAGTATCCCAACTCCCGGCAGGACAGGCACTGAAGCTTTCTTT
>-|TRBJ2-7|-|TRBV12-3/TRBV12-4
CASSRDLGEQYF
TGTGCCAGCAGTCGGGACCTTGGGGAGCAGTACTTC
>-|TRBJ2-2|-|TRBV3-1/TRBV3-2
CASRHRGASGTGELFF
TGTGCCAGCAGACACAGGGGGGCTAGCGGGACCGGGGAGCTGTTTTTT
>TRBD1|TRBJ2-5|medium-sized|TRBV6-5
CASSYQGQGQETQYF
TGTGCCAGCAGTTACCAAGGACAGGGGCAAGAGACCCAGTACTTC
>-|TRBJ2-7|few|TRBV7-2
CASSFPGNHEQYF
TGTGCCAGCAGCTTCCCGGGGAACCACGAGCAGTACTTC
>TRBD1|TRBJ2-5|-|TRBV12-5
CASGLDGTGCETQYF
TGTGCTAGTGGTCTAGACGGGACAGGGTGCGAGACCCAGTACTTC
>-|TRBJ2-7|few|TRBV30
CAWSVYRVISSYEQYF
TGTGCCTGGAGTGTATATCGGGTCATAAGCTCCTACGAGCAGTACTTC
>-|TRBJ1-3|-|TRBV2
CASSSQGRNTIYF
TGTGCCAGCAGTAGCCAGGGTAGAAACACCATATATTTT
>-|TRBJ2-3|-|TRBV19
CASSPTGTDTQYF
TGTGCCAGTAGCCCGACAGGCACAGATACGCAGTATTTT
>TRBD2|TRBJ2-5|-|TRBV29-1
CSAQKPGLAGGETQYF
TGCAGCGCACAAAAACCGGGACTAGCGGGAGGAGAGACCCAGTACTTC
>-|TRBJ2-5|medium-sized|TRBV4-1
CASSRGGTLQETQYF
TGCGCCAGCAGCCGAGGGGGGACCCTACAAGAGACCCAGTACTTC
>TRBD1|TRBJ1-2|-|TRBV3-1/TRBV3-2
CASSQAHLRQGAHGYTF
TGTGCCAGCAGCCAAGCTCACCTAAGACAGGGGGCACATGGCTACACCTTC
>-|TRBJ2-7|-|TRBV7-9
CASSGRDGSYEQYF
TGTGCCAGCAGCGGACGGGACGGCTCCTACGAGCAGTACTTC
>TRBD1|TRBJ2-7|-|TRBV5-6
CASSRRRQGANEQYF
TGTGCCAGCAGCCGTCGTAGACAGGGGGCCAACGAGCAGTACTTC
>-|TRBJ2-7|medium-sized|TRBV2
CASSEGGHREQYF
TGTGCCAGCAGTGAAGGCGGACACAGAGAGCAGTACTTC
>-|TRBJ1-2|-|TRBV4-3
CASSLGNRVLDGYTF
TGCGCCAGCAGCCTTGGGAACAGGGTCCTGGATGGCTACACCTTC
>TRBD1|TRBJ1-2|medium-sized|TRBV30
CAWNRRGPDYGYTF
TGTGCCTGGAACAGGAGGGGGCCTGACTATGGCTACACCTTC
>-|TRBJ2-1|-|TRBV5-6
CASSLSGAGEQFF
TGTGCCAGCAGCTTGTCGGGGGCTGGGGAGCAGTTCTTC
>-|TRBJ1-2|medium-sized|TRBV6-5
CASSRILGSYGYTF
TGTGCCAGCAGCCGCATCTTAGGGTCTTATGGCTACACCTTC
>TRBD2|TRBJ2-1|medium-sized|TRBV27
CASSLHGGRRSYNEQFF
TGTGCCAGCAGCCTTCACGGCGGGAGAAGGTCCTACAATGAGCAGTTCTTC
>-|TRBJ2-3|few|TRBV5-1
CASSLVSGSTDTQYF
TGCGCCAGCAGCTTGGTCAGCGGATCCACAGATACGCAGTATTTT
>TRBD1|TRBJ2-5|once|TRBV30
CAWSVLKGAGETQYF
TGTGCCTGGAGTGTACTTAAGGGGGCGGGTGAGACCCAGTACTTC
>-|TRBJ1-2|-|TRBV30
CAWGTGHNYGYTF
TGTGCCTGGGGAACGGGACACAACTATGGCTACACCTTC
>TRBD1|TRBJ2-3|-|TRBV27
CASSKQGARDTQYF
TGTGCCAGCAGTAAACAGGGGGCGAGGGATACGCAGTATTTT
>-|TRBJ2-2|medium-sized|TRBV19
CASNMGTGELFF
TGTGCCAGTAACATGGGCACCGGGGAGCTGTTTTTT
>-|TRBJ2-1|medium-sized|TRBV5-1
CASSLMRGSSYNEQFF
TGCGCCAGCAGCTTGATGCGAGGGAGCTCCTACAATGAGCAGTTCTTC
>-|TRBJ1-5|medium-sized|TRBV6-5
CASSYSRVQPQHF
TGTGCCAGCAGTTACTCGAGGGTACAGCCCCAGCATTTT
>TRBD2|TRBJ2-7|-|TRBV7-6
CASSLTTRSGRGSYEQYF
TGTGCCAGCAGCCTCACGACACGTAGCGGGAGAGGGTCCTACGAGCAGTACTTC
>-|TRBJ1-5|-|TRBV16
CASSQIGLAQHF
TGTGCCAGCAGCCAAATCGGTTTAGCCCAGCATTTT
>-|TRBJ2-1|-|TRBV24-1
CATSDGDKGGEQFF
TGTGCCACCAGTGATGGGGACAAAGGGGGTGAGCAGTTCTTC
>-|TRBJ2-5|few|TRBV30
CAVGRQFQETQYF
TGTGCCGTTGGGAGACAGTTCCAAGAGACCCAGTACTTC
>TRBD1|TRBJ2-1|-|TRBV5-6
CASSLGQGHYNEQFF
TGTGCCAGCAGCCTGGGACAGGGGCATTACAATGAGCAGTTCTTC
>-|TRBJ2-1|medium-sized|TRBV7-2
CASSLIAGNEQFF
TGTGCCAGCAGCTTAATAGCCGGAAATGAGCAGTTCTTC
>-|TRBJ1-5|-|TRBV24-1
CATSDRTGQPQHF
TGTGCCACCAGTGATCGCACGGGACAGCCCCAGCATTTT
>TRBD1|TRBJ1-5|few|TRBV5-4
CASSWGQGPGQPQHF
TGTGCCAGCAGCTGGGGACAGGGGCCTGGACAGCCCCAGCATTTT
>-|TRBJ2-1|-|TRBV6-2/TRBV6-3
CASSWTAGTGEAYSYNEQFF
TGTGCCAGCAGTTGGACTGCCGGGACGGGTGAAGCTTACTCCTACAATGAGCAGTTCTTC
>-|TRBJ2-7|once|TRBV2
CASSETYEQYF
TGTGCCAGCAGTGAAACCTACGAGCAGTACTTC
>TRBD1|TRBJ2-7|-|TRBV11-3
CASRRDRGYEQYF
TGTGCCAGCAGACGCGACAGGGGATACGAGCAGTACTTC
>TRBD1|TRBJ2-7|-|TRBV5-4
CASSAISGTGGAEQYF
TGTGCCAGCAGCGCAATTTCCGGGACAGGGGGCGCCGAGCAGTACTTC
>-|TRBJ1-2|-|TRBV12-3/TRBV12-4
CASSNRNYGYTF
TGTGCCAGCAGTAACAGGAACTATGGCTACACCTTC
>TRBD1|TRBJ1-2|-|TRBV24-1
CATSDSGTGGFYGYTF
TGTGCCACCAGTGATAGTGGGACAGGGGGCTTTTATGGCTACACCTTC
>-|TRBJ1-2|-|TRBV6-5
CASSYSVAGDGYTF
TGTGCCAGCAGTTACTCCGTGGCAGGAGATGGCTACACCTTC
>-|TRBJ1-4|-|TRBV6-5
CASSYSINEKLFF
TGTGCCAGCAGTTACTCGATCAATGAAAAACTGTTTTTT
>-|TRBJ2-3|-|TRBV19
CASSTGTFLITDTQYF
TGTGCCAGTAGTACGGGGACCTTCTTAATTACAGATACGCAGTATTTT
>-|TRBJ1-1|-|TRBV11-3
CASRTLKGPNGTEAFF
TGTGCCAGCAGAACACTTAAGGGACCCAATGGCACTGAAGCTTTCTTT